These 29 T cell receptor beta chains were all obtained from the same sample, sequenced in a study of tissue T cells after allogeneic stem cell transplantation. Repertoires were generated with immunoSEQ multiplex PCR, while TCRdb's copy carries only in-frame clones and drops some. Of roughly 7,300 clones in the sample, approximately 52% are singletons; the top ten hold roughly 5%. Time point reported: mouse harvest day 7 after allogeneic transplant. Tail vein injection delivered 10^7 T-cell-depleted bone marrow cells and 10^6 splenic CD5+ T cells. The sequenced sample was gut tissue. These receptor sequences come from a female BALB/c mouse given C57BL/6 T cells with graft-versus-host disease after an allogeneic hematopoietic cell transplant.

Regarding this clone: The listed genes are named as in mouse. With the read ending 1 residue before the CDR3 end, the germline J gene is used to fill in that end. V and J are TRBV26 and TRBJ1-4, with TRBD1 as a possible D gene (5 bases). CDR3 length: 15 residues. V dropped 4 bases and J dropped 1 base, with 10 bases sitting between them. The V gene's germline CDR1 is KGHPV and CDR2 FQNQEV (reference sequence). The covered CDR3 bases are TGTGCCAGCAGTCCCCGGAGGGGTTCCAACGAAAGATTATTT. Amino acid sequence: CASSPRRGSNERLF. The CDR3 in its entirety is CASSPRRGSNERLFF.

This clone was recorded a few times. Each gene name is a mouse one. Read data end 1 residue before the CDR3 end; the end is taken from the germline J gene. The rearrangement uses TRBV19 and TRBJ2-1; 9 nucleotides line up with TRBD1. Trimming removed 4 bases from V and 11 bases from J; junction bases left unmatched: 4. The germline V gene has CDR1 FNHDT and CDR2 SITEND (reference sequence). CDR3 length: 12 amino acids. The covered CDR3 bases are TGTGCCAGCAGTTGGGACAGGGAGAAGCAGTTC. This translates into CASSWDREKQF. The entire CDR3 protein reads CASSWDREKQFF.

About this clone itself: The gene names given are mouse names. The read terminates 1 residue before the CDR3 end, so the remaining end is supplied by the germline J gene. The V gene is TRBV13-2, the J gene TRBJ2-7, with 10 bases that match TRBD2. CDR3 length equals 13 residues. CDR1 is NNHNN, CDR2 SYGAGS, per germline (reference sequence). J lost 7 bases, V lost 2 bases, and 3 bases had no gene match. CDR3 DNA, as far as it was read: TGTGCCAGCGGTGACTGGGGGGGCAAGGAACAGTAC. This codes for CASGDWGGKEQY. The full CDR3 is CASGDWGGKEQYF.

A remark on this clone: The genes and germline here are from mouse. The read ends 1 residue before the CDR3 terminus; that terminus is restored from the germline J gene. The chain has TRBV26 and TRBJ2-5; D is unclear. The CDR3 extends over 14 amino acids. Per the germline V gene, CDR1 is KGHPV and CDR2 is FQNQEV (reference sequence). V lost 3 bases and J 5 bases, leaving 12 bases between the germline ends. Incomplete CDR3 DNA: TGTGCCAGCAGTCTCCAGCCAGGAGGAGACACCCAGTAC. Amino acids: CASSLQPGGDTQY. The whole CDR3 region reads CASSLQPGGDTQYF.

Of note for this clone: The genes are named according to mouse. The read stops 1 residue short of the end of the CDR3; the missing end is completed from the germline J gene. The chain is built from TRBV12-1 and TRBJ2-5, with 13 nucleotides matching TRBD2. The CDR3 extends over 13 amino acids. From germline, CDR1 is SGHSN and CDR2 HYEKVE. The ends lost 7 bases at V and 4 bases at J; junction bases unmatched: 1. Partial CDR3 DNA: TGTGCCAGGGACTGGGGGGGCGAAGACACCCAGTAC. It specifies CARDWGGEDTQY. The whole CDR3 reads CARDWGGEDTQYF.

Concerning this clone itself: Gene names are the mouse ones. The covered CDR3 bases are TGTGCCAGCAGTCTGTCACCATTTGCAGAAACGCTGTAT. This codes for CASSLSPFAETLY. The CDR3 as a whole reads CASSLSPFAETLYF. The chain has TRBV26 and TRBJ2-3; D is unclear. The read ends 1 residue early relative to the CDR3; the germline J gene fills the gap. Germline assignment: CDR1 KGHPV and CDR2 FQNQEV (reference sequence). Trimming removed 0 bases at V and 2 bases at J, with 6 bases between. The CDR3 totals 14 residues.

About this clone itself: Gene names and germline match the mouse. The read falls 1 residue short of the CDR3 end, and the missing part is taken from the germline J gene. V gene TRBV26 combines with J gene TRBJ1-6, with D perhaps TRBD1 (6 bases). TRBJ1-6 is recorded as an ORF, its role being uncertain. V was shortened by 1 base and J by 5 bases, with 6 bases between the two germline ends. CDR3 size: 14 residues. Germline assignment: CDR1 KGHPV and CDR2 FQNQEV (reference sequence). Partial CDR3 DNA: TGTGCCAGCAGTCTGTGGACAGATAATTCGCCCCTCTAC. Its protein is CASSLWTDNSPLY. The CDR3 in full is CASSLWTDNSPLYF.

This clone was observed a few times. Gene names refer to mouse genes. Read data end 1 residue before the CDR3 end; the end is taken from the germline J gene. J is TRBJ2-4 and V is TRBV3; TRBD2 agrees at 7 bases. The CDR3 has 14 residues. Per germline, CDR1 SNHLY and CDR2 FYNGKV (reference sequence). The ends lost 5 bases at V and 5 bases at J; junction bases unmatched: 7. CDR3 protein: CASSPSGGRNTLYF. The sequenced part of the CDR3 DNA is TGTGCCAGCAGCCCCAGTGGGGGGAGAAACACCTTGTAC. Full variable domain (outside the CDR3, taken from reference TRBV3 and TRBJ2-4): GPKVLQIPSHQIIDMGQMVTLNCDPVSNHLYFYWYKQILGQQMEFLVNFYNGKVMEKSKLFKDQFSVERPDGSYFTLKIQPTALEDSAVYFCASSPSGGRNTLYFGAGTRLSVL.

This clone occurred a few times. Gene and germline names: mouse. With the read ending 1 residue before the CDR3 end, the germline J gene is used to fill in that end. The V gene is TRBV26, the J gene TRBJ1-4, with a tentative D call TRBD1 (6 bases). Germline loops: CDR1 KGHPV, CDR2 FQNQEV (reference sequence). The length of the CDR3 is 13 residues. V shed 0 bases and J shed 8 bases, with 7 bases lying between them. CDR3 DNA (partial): TGTGCCAGCAGTCTGTCAGGACAGGAAAGATTATTT. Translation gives CASSLSGQERLF. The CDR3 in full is CASSLSGQERLFF.

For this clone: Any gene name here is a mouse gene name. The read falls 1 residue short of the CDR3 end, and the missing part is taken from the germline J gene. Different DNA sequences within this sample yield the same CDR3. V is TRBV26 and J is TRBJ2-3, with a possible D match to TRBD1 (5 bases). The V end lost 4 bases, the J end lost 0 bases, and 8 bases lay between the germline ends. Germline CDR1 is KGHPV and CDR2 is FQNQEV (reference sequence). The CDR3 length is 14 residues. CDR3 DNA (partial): TGTGCCAGCAGTCGGACATCTAGTGCAGAAACGCTGTAT. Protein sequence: CASSRTSSAETLY. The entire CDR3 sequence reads CASSRTSSAETLYF.

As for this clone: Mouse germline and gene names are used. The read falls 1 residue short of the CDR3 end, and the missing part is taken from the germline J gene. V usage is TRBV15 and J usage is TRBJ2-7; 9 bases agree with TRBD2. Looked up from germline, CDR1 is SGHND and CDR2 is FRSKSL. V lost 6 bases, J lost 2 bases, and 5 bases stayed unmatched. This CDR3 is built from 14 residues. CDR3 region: CASSRGLGAYEQYF. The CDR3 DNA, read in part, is TGTGCCAGCAGCCGGGGACTGGGAGCCTATGAACAGTAC. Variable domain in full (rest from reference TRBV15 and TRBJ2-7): DAGVTQTPRHEVAEKGQTIILKCEPVSGHNDLFWYRQTKIQGLELLSYFRSKSLMEDGGAFKDRFKAEMLNSSFSTLKIQPTEPKDSAVYLCASSRGLGAYEQYFGPGTRLTVL.

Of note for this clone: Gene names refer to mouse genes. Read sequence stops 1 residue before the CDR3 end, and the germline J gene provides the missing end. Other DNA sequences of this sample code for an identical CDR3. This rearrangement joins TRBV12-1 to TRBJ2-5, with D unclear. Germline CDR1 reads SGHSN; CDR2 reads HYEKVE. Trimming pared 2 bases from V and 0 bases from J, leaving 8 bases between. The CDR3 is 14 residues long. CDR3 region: CASSPRVNQDTQYF. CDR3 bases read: TGTGCCAGCTCTCCTAGGGTTAACCAAGACACCCAGTAC. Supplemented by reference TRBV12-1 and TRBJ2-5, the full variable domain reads DSGVVQSPRHIIKEKGGRSVLTCIPISGHSNVVWYQQTLGKELKFLIQHYEKVERDKGFLPSRFSVQQFDDYHSEMNMSALELEDSAMYFCASSPRVNQDTQYFGPGTRLLVL.

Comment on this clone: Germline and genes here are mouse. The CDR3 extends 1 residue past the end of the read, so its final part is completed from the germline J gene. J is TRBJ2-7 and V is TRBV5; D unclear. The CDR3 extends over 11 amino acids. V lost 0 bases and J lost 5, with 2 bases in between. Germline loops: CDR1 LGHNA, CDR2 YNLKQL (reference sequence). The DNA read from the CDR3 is TGTGCCAGCAGCCAAGACCATGAACAGTAC. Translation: CASSQDHEQY. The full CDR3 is CASSQDHEQYF.

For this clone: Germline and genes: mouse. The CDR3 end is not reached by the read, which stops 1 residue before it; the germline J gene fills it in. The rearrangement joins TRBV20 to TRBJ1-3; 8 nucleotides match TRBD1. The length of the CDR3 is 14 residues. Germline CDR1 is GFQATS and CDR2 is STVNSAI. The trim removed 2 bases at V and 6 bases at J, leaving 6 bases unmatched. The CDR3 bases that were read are TGTGGTGCTAGGTTGTCAGGGGGCGCAAATACGCTCTAT. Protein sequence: CGARLSGGANTLY. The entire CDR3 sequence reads CGARLSGGANTLYF.

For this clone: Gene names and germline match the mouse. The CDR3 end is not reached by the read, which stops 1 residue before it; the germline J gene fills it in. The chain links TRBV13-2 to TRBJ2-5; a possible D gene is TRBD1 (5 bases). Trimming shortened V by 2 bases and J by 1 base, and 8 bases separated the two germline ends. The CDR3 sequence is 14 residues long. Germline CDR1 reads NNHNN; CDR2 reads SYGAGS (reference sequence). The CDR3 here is CASGDREDQDTQYF. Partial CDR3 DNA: TGTGCCAGCGGTGACAGGGAAGACCAAGACACCCAGTAC.

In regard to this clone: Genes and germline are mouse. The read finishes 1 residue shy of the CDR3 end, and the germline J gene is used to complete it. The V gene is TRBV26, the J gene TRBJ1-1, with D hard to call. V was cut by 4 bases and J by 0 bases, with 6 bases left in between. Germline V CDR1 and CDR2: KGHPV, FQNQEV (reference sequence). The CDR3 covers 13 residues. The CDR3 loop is CASSPQSNTEVFF. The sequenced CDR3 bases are TGTGCCAGCAGTCCACAATCAAACACAGAAGTCTTC.

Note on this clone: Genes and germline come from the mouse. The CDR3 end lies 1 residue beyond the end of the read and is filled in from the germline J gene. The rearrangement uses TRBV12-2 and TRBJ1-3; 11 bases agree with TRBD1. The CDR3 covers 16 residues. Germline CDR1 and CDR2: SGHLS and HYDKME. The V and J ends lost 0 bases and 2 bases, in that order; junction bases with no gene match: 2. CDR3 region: CASSLEGQGAGNTLYF. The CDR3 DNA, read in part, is TGTGCCAGCTCTCTCGAGGGACAGGGGGCTGGAAATACGCTCTAT.

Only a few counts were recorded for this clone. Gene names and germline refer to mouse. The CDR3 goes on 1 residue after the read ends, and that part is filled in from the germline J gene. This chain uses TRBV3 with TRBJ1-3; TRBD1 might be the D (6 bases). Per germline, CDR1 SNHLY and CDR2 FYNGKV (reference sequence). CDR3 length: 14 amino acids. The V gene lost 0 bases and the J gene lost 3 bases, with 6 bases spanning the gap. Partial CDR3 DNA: TGTGCCAGCAGCTTAGCCAGGGGTGGAAATACGCTCTAT. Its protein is CASSLARGGNTLY. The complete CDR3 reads CASSLARGGNTLYF.

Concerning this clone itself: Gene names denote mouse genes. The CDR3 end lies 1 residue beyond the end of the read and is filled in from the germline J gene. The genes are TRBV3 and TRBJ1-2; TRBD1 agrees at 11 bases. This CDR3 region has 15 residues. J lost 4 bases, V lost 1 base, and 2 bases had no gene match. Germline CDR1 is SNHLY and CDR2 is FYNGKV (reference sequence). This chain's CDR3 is CASSLVGTGGSDYTF. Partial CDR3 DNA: TGTGCCAGCAGCTTAGTAGGGACAGGGGGCTCCGACTACACC.

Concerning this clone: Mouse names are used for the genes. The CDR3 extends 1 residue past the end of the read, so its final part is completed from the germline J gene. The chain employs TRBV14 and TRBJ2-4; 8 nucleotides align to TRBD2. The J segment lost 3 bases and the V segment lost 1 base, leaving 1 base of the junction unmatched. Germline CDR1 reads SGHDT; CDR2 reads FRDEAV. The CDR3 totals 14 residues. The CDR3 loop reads CASSFGGGQNTLYF. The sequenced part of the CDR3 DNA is TGTGCCAGCAGTTTCGGGGGGGGCCAAAACACCTTGTAC.

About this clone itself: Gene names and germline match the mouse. The CDR3 region is CASGEGGGAYEQYF. The DNA read from the CDR3 is TGTGCCAGCGGTGAGGGGGGGGGCGCTTATGAACAGTAC. The chain carries TRBV13-2 and TRBJ2-7; 8 bases agree with TRBD2. The read is 1 residue too short to cover the CDR3 end, so that end is filled in from the germline J gene. The germline gives CDR1 NNHNN, CDR2 SYGAGS (reference sequence). The CDR3 is 14 residues long. Trimming removed 2 bases from V and 4 bases from J; junction bases left unmatched: 5.

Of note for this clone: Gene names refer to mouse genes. CDR3 loop: CASGQGTEVFF. The covered CDR3 bases are TGTGCCAGCGGGCAGGGAACAGAAGTCTTC. This chain connects TRBV13-2 to TRBJ1-1; maybe TRBD1 (5 bases). The CDR3 is cut off 1 residue early in the read; its end comes from the germline J gene. The CDR3 is made up of 11 amino acids. Germline CDR1 NNHNN, CDR2 SYGAGS (reference sequence). The V end lost 5 bases, the J end lost 5 bases, and 7 bases lay between the germline ends.

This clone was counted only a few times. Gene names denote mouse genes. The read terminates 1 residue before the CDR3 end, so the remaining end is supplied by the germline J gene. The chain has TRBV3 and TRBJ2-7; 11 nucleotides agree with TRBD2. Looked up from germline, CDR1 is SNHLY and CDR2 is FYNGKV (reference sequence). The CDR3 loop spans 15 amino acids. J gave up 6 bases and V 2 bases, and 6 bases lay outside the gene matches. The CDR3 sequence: CASSLCGTGGCEQYF. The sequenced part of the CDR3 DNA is TGTGCCAGCAGCTTATGTGGGACTGGGGGTTGTGAACAGTAC.

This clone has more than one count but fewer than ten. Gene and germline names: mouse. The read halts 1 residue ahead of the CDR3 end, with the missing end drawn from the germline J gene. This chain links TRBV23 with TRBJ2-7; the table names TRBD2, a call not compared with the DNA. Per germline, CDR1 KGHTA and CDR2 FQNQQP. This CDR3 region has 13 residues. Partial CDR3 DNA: TGCTCCAGCACCTCCGGGACTGGCTATGAACAGTAC. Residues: CSSTSGTGYEQY. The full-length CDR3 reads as CSSTSGTGYEQYF.

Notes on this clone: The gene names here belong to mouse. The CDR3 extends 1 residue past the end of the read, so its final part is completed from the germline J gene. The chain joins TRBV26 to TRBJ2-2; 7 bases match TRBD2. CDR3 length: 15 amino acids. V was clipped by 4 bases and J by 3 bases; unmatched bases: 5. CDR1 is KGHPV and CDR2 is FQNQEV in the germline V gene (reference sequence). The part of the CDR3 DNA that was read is TGTGCCAGCAGTCGTACTGGGGCTTACACCGGGCAGCTCTAC. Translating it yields CASSRTGAYTGQLY. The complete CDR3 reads CASSRTGAYTGQLYF.

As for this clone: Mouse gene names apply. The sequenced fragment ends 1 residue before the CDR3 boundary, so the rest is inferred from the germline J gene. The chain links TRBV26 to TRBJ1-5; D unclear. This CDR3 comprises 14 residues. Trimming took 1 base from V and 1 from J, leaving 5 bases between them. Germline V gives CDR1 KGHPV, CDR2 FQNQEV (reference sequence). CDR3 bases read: TGTGCCAGCAGTCTGTTACAGAACAACCAGGCTCCGCTT. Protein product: CASSLLQNNQAPL. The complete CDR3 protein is CASSLLQNNQAPLF.

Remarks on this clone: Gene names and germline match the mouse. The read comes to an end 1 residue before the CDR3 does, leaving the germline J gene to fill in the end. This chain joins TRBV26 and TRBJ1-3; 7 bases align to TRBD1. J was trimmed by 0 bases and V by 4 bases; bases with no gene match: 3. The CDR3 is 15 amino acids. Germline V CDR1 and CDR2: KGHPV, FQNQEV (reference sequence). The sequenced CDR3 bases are TGTGCCAGCAGTCGTGGGACAGATTCTGGAAATACGCTCTAT. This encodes CASSRGTDSGNTLY. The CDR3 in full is CASSRGTDSGNTLYF.

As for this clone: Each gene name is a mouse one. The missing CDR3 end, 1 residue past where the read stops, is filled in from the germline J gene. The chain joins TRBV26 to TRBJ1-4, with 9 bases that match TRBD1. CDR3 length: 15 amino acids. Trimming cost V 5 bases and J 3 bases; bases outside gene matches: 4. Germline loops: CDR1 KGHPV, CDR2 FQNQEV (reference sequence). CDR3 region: CASSSTGGPNERLFF. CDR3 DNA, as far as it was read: TGTGCCAGCAGTTCCACAGGGGGCCCCAACGAAAGATTATTT. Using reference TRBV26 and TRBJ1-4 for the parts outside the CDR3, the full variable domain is NSKVIQTPRYLVKGQGQKAKMRCIPEKGHPVVFWYQQNKNNEFKFLINFQNQEVLQQIDMTEKRFSAECPSNSPCSLEIQSSEAGDSALYLCASSSTGGPNERLFFGHGTKLSVL.

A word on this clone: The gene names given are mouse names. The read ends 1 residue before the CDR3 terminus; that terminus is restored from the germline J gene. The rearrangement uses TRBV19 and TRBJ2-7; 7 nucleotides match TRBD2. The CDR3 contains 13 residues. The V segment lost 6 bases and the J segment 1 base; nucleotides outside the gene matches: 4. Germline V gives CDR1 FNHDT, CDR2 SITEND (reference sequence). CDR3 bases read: TGTGCCAGCAATTCACTGGGGTCCTATGAACAGTAC. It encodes CASNSLGSYEQY. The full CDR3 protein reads CASNSLGSYEQYF.